The rows below give T cell receptor beta chains drawn from one sample of a study of control samples from healthy donors and cancer patients. Some clones are missing from TCRdb's copy, which holds only in-frame ones; the method was immunoSEQ multiplex PCR. Of 190,000 or so clones listed, 85% to 95% are singletons. Sequencing was done on a sample of blood. Source of these receptors: a man aged 18 to 29 in good health. The CDR3 runs from the conserved cysteine through the conserved F or W. Fields, in order: D gene, clone size, J gene, V gene, CDR3 DNA, CDR3 protein. The D gene is left open where the match is weak. Expanded clones are given a class, and other clones once, few, many or no size at all.

d_call: NA
clone_size: NA
j_call: TRBJ1-3
v_call: TRBV28
cdr3_nt: TGTGCCAGCATCACGTCAGGGCCTGGAAACACCATATATTTT
cdr3_aa: CASITSGPGNTIYF

d_call: NA
clone_size: once
j_call: TRBJ1-1
v_call: TRBV2
cdr3_nt: TGTGCCAGCAGTGGTCATTGGTCTGAAGCTTTCTTT
cdr3_aa: CASSGHWSEAFF

d_call: NA
clone_size: NA
j_call: TRBJ1-6
v_call: TRBV14
cdr3_nt: TGTGCCAGCAGCCCCTACCGACAGGATAATTCACCCCTCCACTTT
cdr3_aa: CASSPYRQDNSPLHF

d_call: TRBD2
clone_size: NA
j_call: TRBJ2-1
v_call: TRBV24-1
cdr3_nt: TGTGCCACCAGTGATTGGACTAGCGGATCTAATGAGCAGTTCTTC
cdr3_aa: CATSDWTSGSNEQFF

d_call: NA
clone_size: NA
j_call: TRBJ1-1
v_call: TRBV5-1
cdr3_nt: TGCGCCAGCAGCTTACAGGGTGACACTGAAGCTTTCTTT
cdr3_aa: CASSLQGDTEAFF

d_call: TRBD2
clone_size: NA
j_call: TRBJ2-3
v_call: TRBV18
cdr3_nt: TGTGCCAGCTCACCACCTCAGCGGGGAACAGATACGCAGTATTTT
cdr3_aa: CASSPPQRGTDTQYF

d_call: NA
clone_size: NA
j_call: TRBJ1-5
v_call: TRBV2
cdr3_nt: TGTGCCAGCAGTGACAGAGCGTATAGCAATCAGCCCCAGCATTTT
cdr3_aa: CASSDRAYSNQPQHF

d_call: NA
clone_size: NA
j_call: TRBJ2-3
v_call: TRBV3-1/TRBV3-2
cdr3_nt: TGTGCCAGCAGCCAAGGCAGGGGAGATACGCAGTATTTT
cdr3_aa: CASSQGRGDTQYF

d_call: NA
clone_size: NA
j_call: TRBJ1-6
v_call: TRBV19
cdr3_nt: TGTGCCAGTAGTATAGAAGGATCACCCCTCCACTTT
cdr3_aa: CASSIEGSPLHF

d_call: NA
clone_size: NA
j_call: TRBJ1-1
v_call: TRBV5-5
cdr3_nt: TGTGCCAGCAGCTCTAGACAGATCACTGAAGCTTTCTTT
cdr3_aa: CASSSRQITEAFF

d_call: NA
clone_size: NA
j_call: TRBJ1-2
v_call: TRBV14
cdr3_nt: TGTGCCAGCAGCCAACTGGGGGAAGGGTTCTATGGCTACACCTTC
cdr3_aa: CASSQLGEGFYGYTF

d_call: TRBD1
clone_size: few
j_call: TRBJ1-3
v_call: TRBV30
cdr3_nt: TGTGCCTGGAGTAGGGGGCTCACTGGAAACACCATATATTTT
cdr3_aa: CAWSRGLTGNTIYF

d_call: NA
clone_size: NA
j_call: TRBJ1-2
v_call: TRBV2
cdr3_nt: TGTGCCAGCAGTGCCGGGGGGGCCTATAAGAAGGAGGACTATGGCTACACCTTC
cdr3_aa: CASSAGGAYKKEDYGYTF

d_call: NA
clone_size: NA
j_call: TRBJ1-3
v_call: TRBV28
cdr3_nt: TGTGCCGTTCGGGGCTCTGGAAACACCATATATTTT
cdr3_aa: CAVRGSGNTIYF

d_call: TRBD2
clone_size: NA
j_call: TRBJ2-2
v_call: TRBV5-1
cdr3_nt: TGCGCCAGCAGCCCCCTCCCGGGACTATCGAACACCGGGGAGCTGTTTTTT
cdr3_aa: CASSPLPGLSNTGELFF

d_call: NA
clone_size: NA
j_call: TRBJ2-2
v_call: TRBV4-1
cdr3_nt: TGCGCCAGCAGCCAAGCCACGCGGACCGGGGAGCTGTTTTTT
cdr3_aa: CASSQATRTGELFF

d_call: TRBD1
clone_size: NA
j_call: TRBJ1-1
v_call: TRBV18
cdr3_nt: TGTGCCAGCTCACCGAAGACAGGGTTGAACACTGAAGCTTTCTTT
cdr3_aa: CASSPKTGLNTEAFF

d_call: NA
clone_size: once
j_call: TRBJ2-3
v_call: TRBV5-4
cdr3_nt: TGTGCCAGCACCCCATCTATCACAGATACGCAGTATTTT
cdr3_aa: CASTPSITDTQYF

d_call: TRBD1
clone_size: NA
j_call: TRBJ1-2
v_call: TRBV29-1
cdr3_nt: TGCAGCGTTGAAGATCAGGGGGGCCGGGGGGGCTACACCTTC
cdr3_aa: CSVEDQGGRGGYTF

d_call: NA
clone_size: once
j_call: TRBJ2-3
v_call: TRBV30
cdr3_nt: TGTGCCTGGAGTGTAGGGGATACGCAGTATTTT
cdr3_aa: CAWSVGDTQYF